The present T cell receptor (beta chain) was sequenced within a study of T cell responses to AZD1222 COVID-19 vaccine. General study results and limits: Among AZD1222 vaccinees, only 5 or 6 were seropositive at baseline. Two AZD1222 doses significantly raised spike-specific TCR breadth and depth over controls. Among the donors, most were white British and more were female, and clonal diversity was possibly underestimated.

The CDR3 spans 14 residues. V was pared by 6 bases and J by 4 bases, with 15 bases between. Germline loops: CDR1 MDHEN, CDR2 SYDVKM. TCRdb keeps only in-frame clones here, not all; method: immunoSEQ multiplex PCR. The sample lists 95,000 to 150,000 clones; about 85% were seen once. Points on this clone: Its antigen remains unidentified.

The chain carries TRBV28 and TRBJ1-1, with a possible D match to TRBD1 (5 bases). This sequence originates from an adult in good health. The sequencing used peripheral blood, collected on day 0 of AZD1222 vaccination. CDR3 amino acids: CASSLGVRGTEAFF. The CDR3 coding sequence is TGTGCCAGCAGCTTAGGGGTGCGGGGCACTGAAGCTTTCTTT.